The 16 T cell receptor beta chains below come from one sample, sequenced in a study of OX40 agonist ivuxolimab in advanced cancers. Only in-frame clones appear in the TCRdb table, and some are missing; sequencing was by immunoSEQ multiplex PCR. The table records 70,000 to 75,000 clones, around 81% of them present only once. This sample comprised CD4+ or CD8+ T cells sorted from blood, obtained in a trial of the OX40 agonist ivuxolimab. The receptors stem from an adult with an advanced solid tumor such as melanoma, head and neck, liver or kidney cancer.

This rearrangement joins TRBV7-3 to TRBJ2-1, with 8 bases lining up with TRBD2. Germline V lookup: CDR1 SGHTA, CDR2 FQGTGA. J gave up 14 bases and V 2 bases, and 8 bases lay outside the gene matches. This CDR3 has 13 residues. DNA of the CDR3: TGTGCCAGCAGCTTAGGTCCGCGGGAGGTCAAGTTCTTC. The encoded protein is CASSLGPREVKFF.

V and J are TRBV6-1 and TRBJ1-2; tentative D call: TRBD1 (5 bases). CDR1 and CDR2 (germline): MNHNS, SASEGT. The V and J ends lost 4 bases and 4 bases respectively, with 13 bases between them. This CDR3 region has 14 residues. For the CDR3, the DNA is TGTGCCAGCAGTGTACAGGCGGGCGGCTATGGCTACACCTTC. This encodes CASSVQAGGYGYTF.

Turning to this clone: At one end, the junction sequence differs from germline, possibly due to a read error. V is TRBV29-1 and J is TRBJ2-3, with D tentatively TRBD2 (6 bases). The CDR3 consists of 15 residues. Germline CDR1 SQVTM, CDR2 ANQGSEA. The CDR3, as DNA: TGCAGCGTTGAGTTCAGTGGGGGGAGCATAGATACGCAGTATTTT. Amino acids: CSVEFSGGSIDTQYF.

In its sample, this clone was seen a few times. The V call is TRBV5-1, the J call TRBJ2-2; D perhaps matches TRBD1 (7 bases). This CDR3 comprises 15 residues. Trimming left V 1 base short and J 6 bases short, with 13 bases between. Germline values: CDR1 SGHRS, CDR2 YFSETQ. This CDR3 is CASSLWQGGPGELFF. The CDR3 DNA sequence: TGCGCCAGCAGCTTGTGGCAGGGGGGCCCCGGGGAGCTGTTTTTT.

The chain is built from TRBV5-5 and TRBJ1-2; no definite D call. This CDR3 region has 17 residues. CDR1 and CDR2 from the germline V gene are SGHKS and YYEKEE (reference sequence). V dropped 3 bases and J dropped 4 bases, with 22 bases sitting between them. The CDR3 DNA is TGTGCCAGCAGCTCCCCAAACACACCTTCACCTGGCTATGGCTACACCTTC. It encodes CASSSPNTPSPGYGYTF.

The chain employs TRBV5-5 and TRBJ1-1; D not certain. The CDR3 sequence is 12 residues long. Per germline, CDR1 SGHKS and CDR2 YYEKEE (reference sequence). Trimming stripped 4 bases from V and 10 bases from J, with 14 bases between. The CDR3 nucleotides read TGTGCCAGCAGCCGGGAGGCTCGGGTAGCTTTCTTT. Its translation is CASSREARVAFF.

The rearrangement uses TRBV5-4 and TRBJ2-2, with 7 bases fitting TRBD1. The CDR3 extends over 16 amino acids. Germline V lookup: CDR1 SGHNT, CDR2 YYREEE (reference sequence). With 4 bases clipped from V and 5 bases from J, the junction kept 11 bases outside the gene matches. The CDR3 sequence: CASSPTMPGQTGELFF. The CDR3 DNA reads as TGTGCCAGCAGCCCCACTATGCCGGGACAGACCGGGGAGCTGTTTTTT.

The CDR3 region is CASSLFPGVEAFF. The CDR3 coding sequence is TGTGCCAGCAGTTTATTTCCGGGAGTTGAAGCTTTCTTT. This chain uses TRBV28 with TRBJ1-1; D not resolved. The CDR3 extends over 13 amino acids. V dropped 1 base and J dropped 7 bases, with 10 bases sitting between them. CDR1 MDHEN and CDR2 SYDVKM come from the germline V gene.

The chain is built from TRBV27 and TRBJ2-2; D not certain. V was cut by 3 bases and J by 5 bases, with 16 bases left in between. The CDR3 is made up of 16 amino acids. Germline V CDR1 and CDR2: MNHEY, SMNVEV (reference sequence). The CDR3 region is CASSLSIREVTGELFF. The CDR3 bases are TGTGCCAGCAGTTTGAGTATTCGTGAGGTGACCGGGGAGCTGTTTTTT.

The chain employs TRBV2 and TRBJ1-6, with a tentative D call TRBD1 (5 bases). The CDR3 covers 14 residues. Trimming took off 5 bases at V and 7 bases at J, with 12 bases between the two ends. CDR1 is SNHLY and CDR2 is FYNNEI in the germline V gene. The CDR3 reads CASSLGRGNSPLHF. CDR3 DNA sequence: TGTGCCAGCAGTCTTGGACGGGGGAATTCACCCCTCCACTTT.

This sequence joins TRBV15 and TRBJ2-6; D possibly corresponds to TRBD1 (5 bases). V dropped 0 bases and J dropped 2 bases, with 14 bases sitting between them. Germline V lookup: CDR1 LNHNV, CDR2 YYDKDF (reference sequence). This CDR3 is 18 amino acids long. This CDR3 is CATSRDRTGEAGANVLTF. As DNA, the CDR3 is TGTGCCACCAGCAGAGACAGAACAGGAGAAGCTGGGGCCAACGTCCTGACTTTC.

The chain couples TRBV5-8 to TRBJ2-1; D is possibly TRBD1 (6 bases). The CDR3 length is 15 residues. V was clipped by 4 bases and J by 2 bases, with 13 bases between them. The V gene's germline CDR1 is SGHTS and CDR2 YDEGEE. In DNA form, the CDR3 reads TGTGCCAGCAGCGGACCACAGGGAGCCTACAATGAGCAGTTCTTC. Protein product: CASSGPQGAYNEQFF.

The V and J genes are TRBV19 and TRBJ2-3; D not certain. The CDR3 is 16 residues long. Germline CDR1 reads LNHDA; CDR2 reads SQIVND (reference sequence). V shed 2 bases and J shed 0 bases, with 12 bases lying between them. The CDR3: CASSITKTPSTDTQYF. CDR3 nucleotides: TGTGCCAGTAGTATAACCAAGACGCCTAGCACAGATACGCAGTATTTT.

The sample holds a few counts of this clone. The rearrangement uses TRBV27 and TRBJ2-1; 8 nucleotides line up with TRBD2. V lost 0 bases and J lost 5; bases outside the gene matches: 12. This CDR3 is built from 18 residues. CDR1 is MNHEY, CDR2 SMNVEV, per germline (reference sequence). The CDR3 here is CASSLSIGGGPNDNEQFF. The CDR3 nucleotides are TGTGCCAGCAGTTTATCGATCGGGGGGGGCCCTAACGACAATGAGCAGTTCTTC.

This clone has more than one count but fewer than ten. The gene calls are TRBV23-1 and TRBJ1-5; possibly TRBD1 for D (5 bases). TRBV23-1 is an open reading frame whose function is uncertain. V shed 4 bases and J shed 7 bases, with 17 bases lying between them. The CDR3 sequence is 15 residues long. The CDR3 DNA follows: TGCGCCAGCAGTCTCCGGGGGGATCCAAGACAGCCCCAGCATTTT. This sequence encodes CASSLRGDPRQPQHF.

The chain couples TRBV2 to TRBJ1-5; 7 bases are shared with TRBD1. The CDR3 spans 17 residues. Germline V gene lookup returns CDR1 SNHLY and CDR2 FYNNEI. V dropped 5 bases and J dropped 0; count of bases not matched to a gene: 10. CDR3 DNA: TGTGCCAGCAGTCCCCGGGACAGAAAAAATAGCAATCAGCCCCAGCATTTT. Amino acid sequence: CASSPRDRKNSNQPQHF.